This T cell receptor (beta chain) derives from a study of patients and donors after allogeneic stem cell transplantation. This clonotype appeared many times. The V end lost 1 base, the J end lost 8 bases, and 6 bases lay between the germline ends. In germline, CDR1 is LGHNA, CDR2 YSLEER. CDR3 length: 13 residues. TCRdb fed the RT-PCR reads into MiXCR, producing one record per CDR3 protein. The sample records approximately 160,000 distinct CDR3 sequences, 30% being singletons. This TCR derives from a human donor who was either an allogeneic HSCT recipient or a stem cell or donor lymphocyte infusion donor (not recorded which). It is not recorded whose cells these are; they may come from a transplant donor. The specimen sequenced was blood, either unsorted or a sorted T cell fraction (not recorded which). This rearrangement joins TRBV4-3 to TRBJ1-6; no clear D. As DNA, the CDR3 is TGCGCCAGCAGCCAAGCCTGGGATTCACCCCTCCACTTT. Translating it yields CASSQAWDSPLHF.